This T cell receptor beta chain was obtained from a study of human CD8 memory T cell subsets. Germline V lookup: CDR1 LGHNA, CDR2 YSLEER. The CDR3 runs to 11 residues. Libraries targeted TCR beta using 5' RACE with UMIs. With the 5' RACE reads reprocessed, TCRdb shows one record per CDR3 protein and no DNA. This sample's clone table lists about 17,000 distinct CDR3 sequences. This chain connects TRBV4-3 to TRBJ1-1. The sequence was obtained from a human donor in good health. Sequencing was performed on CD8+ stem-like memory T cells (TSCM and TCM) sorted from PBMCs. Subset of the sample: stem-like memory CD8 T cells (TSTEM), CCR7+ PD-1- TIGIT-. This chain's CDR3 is CASSQDQEAFF.